These T cell receptor beta chains were read from a single sample in a study of blood T cell repertoires in COVID-19. TCRdb keeps only in-frame clones here, not all; method: immunoSEQ multiplex PCR. Counted here are some 32,000 clones, more than 75% occurring once; the ten biggest clones make up around 15%. The sample taken for sequencing was peripheral blood. The receptors originated from a man aged 55 to 70 with active COVID-19. The conserved cysteine and the conserved F or W are not part of the CDR3 here. Fields, in order: V gene, CDR3 protein.

TRBV24-1,ATSVGGVYNEQF
TRBV29-1,SAKGLAAYEQY
TRBV6-2/TRBV6-3,ASSPLSRAGKLF
TRBV29-1,SVEAGDGQETQY
TRBV7-8,ASSSSKGQGALSGNTIY
TRBV29-1,SAPGWSSYNEQF
TRBV4-3,ASSYTPPGLAGEIDTQY
TRBV10-3,ASSQGLRDNEQF
TRBV25-1,ASHKETGGINTGELF
TRBV27,ASSLNSRNTGELF
TRBV9,ASSRLAGGSYNEQF
TRBV5-5,ASSLTGTLGYT
TRBV5-4,ASSRQGFDEQF
TRBV4-2,ASSLRTSGDGTDTQY
TRBV19,ASSQGTGADTQY
TRBV9,ASCPGQGDEKLF
TRBV25-1,ASSVPPGTSGSIEQF
TRBV5-5,ASSLRGDQETQY
TRBV6-2/TRBV6-3,ASSPDSLYEQY
TRBV9,ASSVELAGGTDTQY
TRBV18,ASSAEVEQY
TRBV25-1,ASSAVGGATGELF
TRBV4-3,ASSRDRQGRSTGELF
TRBV6-5,ASSYDQGAKNEQF
TRBV7-8,ASSTDSGNTIY
TRBV18,ASSPQGQPNSPLH
TRBV7-9,ASSRLTGASGNTIY
TRBV28,ASSFSKGLAGGPGEQY
TRBV27,ASSLRDRSSLGTDTQY